These T cell receptor beta chains were read from a single sample in a study of T-cell reconstitution after alpha-beta-depleted transplantation in children. TCRdb re-analysed the PCR reads in MiXCR, keeping a single row per CDR3 protein. The sample lists hundreds of thousands of distinct CDR3 sequences, about an eighth seen once, with about 0.79% in the top ten. The specimen was PBMCs, collected before TCRalphabeta/CD19-depleted stem cell transplant. These receptors were obtained from a girl aged 2-10 years with congenital amegakaryocytic thrombocytopenia, due to receive a stem cell transplant. Each CDR3 is given without its conserved first and last residue.

j_call v_call cdr3_aa
TRBJ1-1 TRBV29-1 SVEDPTRQNEAF
TRBJ2-5 TRBV15 ATSGRTSGDPTLQETQY
TRBJ2-1 TRBV5-1 ASSPNTGTYPSEQF
TRBJ2-2 TRBV20-1 SAIGRGNTGELF
TRBJ1-1 TRBV20-1 SALQVMNTEAF
TRBJ2-1 TRBV5-1 ASSKEGGYNEQF
TRBJ2-7 TRBV20-1 SAASGYEQY
TRBJ2-5 TRBV20-1 SVPPKVVRETQY
TRBJ2-7 TRBV12-3/TRBV12-4 ASSLWAETYEQY
TRBJ2-3 TRBV20-1 SARDLRPDTQY
TRBJ2-3 TRBV19 ASSIYRTSGTDTQY
TRBJ2-7 TRBV5-1 ASSLGTTTGDIYEQY
TRBJ2-1 TRBV7-6 ASSPITGNRGHYNEQF
TRBJ2-7 TRBV7-9 ASSLLLGTLHYEQY
TRBJ2-7 TRBV6-1 ASNPGIYEQY
TRBJ2-3 TRBV12-3/TRBV12-4 ASSRIVAGGRTDTQY
TRBJ1-1 TRBV27 ASSLVQGGRAEAF
TRBJ2-1 TRBV5-1 ASSLVVTSNEQF
TRBJ2-1 TRBV20-1 SAPVGEEQF
TRBJ2-7 TRBV12-3/TRBV12-4 ASSLADRGSYEQY
TRBJ2-1 TRBV5-4 ASRRTLTDDEQF
TRBJ2-1 TRBV20-1 SARRQGSNEQF
TRBJ2-3 TRBV27 ASSLLLAGGTDTQY
TRBJ1-4 TRBV29-1 SVEDLGEQLF
TRBJ2-1 TRBV20-1 SASLWGGRNYNEQF
TRBJ2-5 TRBV10-3 AISEGLAETQY
TRBJ2-1 TRBV5-1 ASSPPGHLRDEQF
TRBJ2-2 TRBV12-3/TRBV12-4 ASSRPYGRRFGELF
TRBJ2-3 TRBV29-1 SVGWGTDTQY
TRBJ2-7 TRBV20-1 SVEGGGSSYEQY
TRBJ2-5 TRBV5-4 ASSLEVTQETQY
TRBJ1-5 TRBV6-1 ASSLGQGQPQH
TRBJ2-6 TRBV10-3 AISPIGANVLT
TRBJ2-3 TRBV11-1 ASSLIRLRVGSTDTQY
TRBJ2-7 TRBV6-6 ASSGQGTEQY
TRBJ2-7 TRBV20-1 SCLSSDISYEQY
TRBJ1-2 TRBV28 ASSRNQGQGA
TRBJ2-1 TRBV20-1 SASNGLAGAKNEQF
TRBJ2-3 TRBV20-1 SAREGGYVVRDTQY
TRBJ1-6 TRBV12-3/TRBV12-4 ASRPTGSNSPLH
TRBJ2-1 TRBV7-9 ASSVTSGGYNEQF
TRBJ2-1 TRBV20-1 SGISGRQSAFNEQF
TRBJ1-1 TRBV20-1 SAIETGSTEAF
TRBJ2-1 TRBV27 ASSHYRDNEQF
TRBJ1-1 TRBV5-1 ASSPPPGTNTEAF
TRBJ2-5 TRBV12-3/TRBV12-4 ASSELLETQY
TRBJ2-1 TRBV5-6 ASSWGLAGLNEQF
TRBJ2-1 TRBV18 ASSPPGLNEQF
TRBJ2-7 TRBV5-1 ASRRAAPQDEQY
TRBJ1-1 TRBV5-1 ASSLSSGRGTEAF
TRBJ2-4 TRBV2 ASSEVTRVNIQY
TRBJ2-7 TRBV10-1 ASSAHDLSGSAPYEQY
TRBJ2-1 TRBV28 AIRGTSGNYNEQF
TRBJ1-2 TRBV12-3/TRBV12-4 ASSQRESYGYT
TRBJ1-2 TRBV7-6 ASSSDPTSRRQGFPNYGYT
TRBJ1-5 TRBV4-1 ASSQIPSGDYSNQPQH
TRBJ2-3 TRBV20-1 SASQLAGDTDTQY